This paragraph reports one T cell receptor (beta chain). Its antigen remains unknown. The data are from a study of post-analysis software for immune sequencing data. J gave up 11 bases and V 3 bases, and 16 bases lay outside the gene matches. The CDR3 sequence is 16 residues long. CDR1 is LGHDT and CDR2 is YNNKEL in the germline V gene (reference sequence). Libraries were made from TCR beta cDNA, and they carried unique molecular identifiers. A population of roughly 1 to 11 million T cells gave rise to about half a million cDNA molecules. MiXCR, applied by TCRdb to the PCR reads, yields one record per CDR3 protein. The repertoire includes just over 250,000 distinct CDR3 sequences, 30% to 45% of them detected once, and around 5% sits in the top ten. Study-level findings and limits: TRBV segments more frequent in patients than in controls numbered roughly 5 and included TRBV5-6, TRBV5-1 and TRBV20-1. Samples from a shared batch, those prepared together, strongly co-clustered by F measure.

The sequenced material came from blood. The chain couples TRBV3-1 to TRBJ2-5; 9 nucleotides line up with TRBD2. The source of this sequence is a girl aged 10-17 years with multiple sclerosis. The CDR3 DNA sequence: TGTGCCAGCAGCCAGGGCGGGGGGGCTTCCTACAGTGAGCAGTACTTC. It yields the protein CASSQGGGASYSEQYF.